This T cell receptor beta chain was identified in a study of Graves' ophthalmopathy and Graves' hyperthyroidism. Looking at the study overall: Peripheral blood was gathered at first diagnosis, ahead of any treatment whatsoever.

CDR3 regions of TCR beta were amplified from RNA transcripts. After a first-round RT-PCR with HTBI primers, a second-round multiplex PCR was run. TCRdb re-called the multiplex PCR reads with MiXCR, one entry per CDR3 protein. The data contain about 380,000 distinct CDR3 sequences, 15% of them singletons. V dropped 1 base and J dropped 5 bases, with 14 bases sitting between them. Germline V gene lookup returns CDR1 LNHDA and CDR2 SQIVND (reference sequence). This CDR3 contains 15 residues. This clonotype was seen ten or more times. This chain uses TRBV19 with TRBJ2-5; D unresolved. Sequencing input: peripheral blood. The clonotype originates from a woman between 18 and 29 years old with stable Graves' hyperthyroidism. DNA of the CDR3: TGTGCCAGTAGTATAGGAGCCGAGACAACCGAGACCCAGTACTTC. Translated: CASSIGAETTETQYF. Complete variable domain (other parts from reference TRBV19 and TRBJ2-5): DGGITQSPKYLFRKEGQNVTLSCEQNLNHDAMYWYRQDPGQGLRLIYYSQIVNDFQKGDIAEGYSVSREKKESFPLTVTSAQKNPTAFYLCASSIGAETTETQYFGPGTRLLVL.